Described below is a single TCR beta chain sequence and its context. Its antigen specificity is not known. Per-nucleotide qualities are absent, and no much larger clonotype sits a single base away. The sample is drawn from a study of OX40 agonist ivuxolimab in advanced cancers. Turning to the overall study: Ivuxolimab was a fully human IgG2 agonistic monoclonal antibody targeting the costimulatory receptor OX40 (CD134). Patients were allowed to have had prior anti-PD-1, anti-PD-L1 or anti-CTLA-4 therapy, and approximately 40% of the dose-escalation patients had previously received checkpoint inhibitors. Partial responses occurred in three dose-escalation patients, of whom one had hepatocellular carcinoma and two had cutaneous melanoma. In the dose-escalation cohort, 70% to 85% of patients were male, and the mean age was roughly 56 years with a range of roughly 23 to 79. Intravenous ivuxolimab was administered to patients every 2 weeks at six dose levels: 0.01, 0.1, 0.3, 1.5, 3 and 10 mg/kg. Among the roughly 52 dose-escalation patients, some 20 had hepatocellular carcinoma, approximately 15 melanoma, 9 renal cell carcinoma and 9 head and neck cancer. Peripheral TCRbeta sequencing aimed to test whether ivuxolimab altered TCR sequence diversity and caused clonal T-cell expansion. The monotherapy dose-escalation portion (N of about 50 patients) of the phase I ivuxolimab trial is reported in the paper. What the research found in general, with its limitations: In partial responders in the 0.1-3.0 mg/kg groups, normalized peripheral clonal expansion was found to be among the lowest, especially among CD8+ T cells. Which antigens the clonally expanded peripheral T cells were specific for was not determined. Low levels of normalized T-cell clonal expansion were also seen in some nonresponding patients. At doses of 0.1 to 3.0 mg/kg, clonal expansion of both CD4+ and CD8+ T cells in blood was seen between baseline and week 6. After ivuxolimab, more expanded clones were found on average in CD8+ T cells than in CD4+ T cells.

The CDR3 measures 21 amino acids from cysteine to phenylalanine. The retained sequence is limited to the CDR3, 63 bases, with the frame set at the first base. V lost 0 bases and J lost 4 bases, and the count of bases not matched to a germline gene is 17. The germline V gene sets CDR1 to MDHEN and CDR2 to SYDVKM. Patients with autoimmune disease history or receiving systemic immunosuppression were excluded from the trial. Peripheral blood for TCR sequencing was collected from all dose cohorts at baseline, on cycle 4 day 1, and on cycle 7 day 1. The samples were drawn from a first-in-human, open-label, multicenter phase I dose-escalation trial of ivuxolimab. Adults with locally advanced or metastatic head and neck squamous cell, hepatocellular, melanoma or renal cell carcinoma were enrolled in the trial. Before TCR sequencing, CD4+ T cells and CD8+ T cells were sorted from peripheral blood as separate populations.

Genomic DNA was extracted from sorted cells for sequencing of the TCRbeta CDR3 region. TCRbeta CDR3 regions were sequenced using the immunoSEQ Assay. In its TCRdb copy, this immuneACCESS table keeps in-frame sequences only and misses some clones. Where compared with another copy, unresolved V genes explain less than half of these, and the others have no known cause. Recorded for this sample are about 47,000 clones; 87% of them occurred a single time. The ten largest clonotypes hold 14% of the sample. The V gene is TRBV28 and the J gene is TRBJ2-7; TRBD2 matches 14 bases in the middle. The material sequenced was CD4+ or CD8+ T cells sorted from blood, taken in a trial of the OX40 agonist ivuxolimab. This receptor was identified in an adult with an advanced solid tumor such as melanoma, head and neck, liver or kidney cancer. The DNA is TGTGCCAGCAGTTTATGGCCAGCGGGACTAGCGGGAGTTCGATGGGTTTACGAGCAGTACTTC. Its protein reads: CASSLWPAGLAGVRWVYEQYF.